This T cell receptor beta chain came from a study of vaccination effects on CD4 cells after COVID-19. Repertoires were generated with immunoSEQ multiplex PCR, while TCRdb's copy carries only in-frame clones and drops some. The sample carries tens of thousands of clones, about four fifths recorded once. ViraFEST used viral peptide pools to expand antigen-specific CD4+ T cells before sequencing. At the end of nine to ten days of culture, CD4+ T cells were isolated. Vaccine recipients, nucleocapsid antibody negative, had no prior SARS-CoV-2 infection. They grew approximately 2.1 million PBMC in each well, adding approximately 10 IU/ml IL-2 and about 9.5 ug/ml peptides. Both day 3 and day 7 saw half the medium replaced with IL-2 medium. After removal of 6 bases from V and 1 base from J, the junction contained 3 bases not matched to a gene. Germline-derived CDR1 and CDR2 are LGHDT and YNNKEL (reference sequence). The CDR3 length is 15 residues.

On this clone: Its antigen remains unknown.

Findings and caveats of the study: Researchers report that only 1 of 255 vaccine-induced clones in healthy vaccinees cross-reacted with common cold coronaviruses. There was marked clonal contraction among infection- and vaccine-induced clones late after vaccination.

The sequencing here drew on CD4+ T cells from PBMCs cultured with SARS-CoV-2 spike peptides, taken before COVID-19 vaccination. This receptor was taken from a human donor who received a COVID-19 vaccine. The chain recombines TRBV3-1 (or the pseudogene TRBV3-2) with TRBJ2-3; 11 bases are shared with TRBD2. The CDR3 here is CASRKLAGGTDTQYF. The CDR3 region has the DNA TGTGCCAGCAGAAAACTAGCGGGAGGCACAGATACGCAGTATTTT.